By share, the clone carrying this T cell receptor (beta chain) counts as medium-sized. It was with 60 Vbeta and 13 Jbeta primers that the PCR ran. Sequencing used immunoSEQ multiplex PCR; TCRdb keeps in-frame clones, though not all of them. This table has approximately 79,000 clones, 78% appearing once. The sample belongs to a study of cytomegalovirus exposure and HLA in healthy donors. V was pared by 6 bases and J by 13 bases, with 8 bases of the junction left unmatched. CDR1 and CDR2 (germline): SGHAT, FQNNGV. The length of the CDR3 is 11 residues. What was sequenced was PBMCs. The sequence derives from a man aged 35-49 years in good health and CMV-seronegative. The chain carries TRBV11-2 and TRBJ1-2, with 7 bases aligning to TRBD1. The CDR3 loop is CASRTEGAFTF. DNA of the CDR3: TGTGCCAGCAGAACCGAGGGGGCGTTCACCTTC. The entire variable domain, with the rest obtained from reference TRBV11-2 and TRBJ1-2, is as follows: EAGVAQSPRYKIIEKRQSVAFWCNPISGHATLYWYQQILGQGPKLLIQFQNNGVVDDSQLPKDRFSAERLKGVDSTLKIQPAKLEDSAVYLCASRTEGAFTFGSGTRLTVV.